Shown below are 5 T cell receptor beta chains from a single sample sequenced in a study of blood T cell repertoires in COVID-19. Sequencing used immunoSEQ multiplex PCR; TCRdb keeps in-frame clones, though not all of them. The sample holds about 90,000 clones, around 87% seen once. Sequencing used peripheral blood. The origin of the receptors is a human donor in a cohort sampled during active COVID-19.

The genes are TRBV30 and TRBJ2-7; 7 bases match TRBD1. The J segment lost 9 bases and the V segment lost 4 bases, leaving 9 bases of the junction unmatched. The CDR3 runs to 12 residues. Germline V gene sequence: CDR1 GTSNPN, CDR2 SVGIG (reference sequence). CDR3 protein: CAWTNLRDRQYF. The DNA for the CDR3 is TGTGCCTGGACCAACCTCCGGGACAGGCAGTACTTC. Filled out from reference TRBV30 and TRBJ2-7, the complete variable domain reads SQTIHQWPATLVQPVGSPLSLECTVEGTSNPNLYWYRQAAGRGLQLLFYSVGIGQISSEVPQNLSASRPQDRQFILSSKKLLLSDSGFYLCAWTNLRDRQYFGPGTRLTVT.

The V and J genes are TRBV3-1 (or the pseudogene TRBV3-2) and TRBJ2-1, with D perhaps TRBD2 (6 bases). V lost 4 bases and J 2 bases, leaving 15 bases between the germline ends. There are 16 residues in the CDR3. The germline gives CDR1 LGHDT, CDR2 YNNKEL (reference sequence). CDR3 loop: CASSLGGVGTYNEQFF. The CDR3 bases are TGTGCCAGCAGCCTCGGGGGAGTAGGCACCTACAATGAGCAGTTCTTC.

V and J are TRBV6-6 and TRBJ1-3; D not certain. This CDR3 spans 16 amino acids. V was trimmed by 1 base and J by 0 bases, leaving 10 bases between them. In germline, CDR1 is MNHNY, CDR2 SVGAGI (reference sequence). The CDR3 sequence: CASSYFDTVSGNTIYF. The CDR3, as DNA: TGTGCCAGCAGTTACTTCGACACGGTCTCTGGAAACACCATATATTTT.

The chain uses TRBV5-1 and TRBJ2-7, with TRBD2 matching over 7 bases. The CDR3 consists of 13 residues. The junction had 3 bases not matched to a gene; V was cut back by 4 bases and J by 2 bases. Germline values: CDR1 SGHRS, CDR2 YFSETQ. CDR3 bases: TGCGCCAGCAGCGGGGAGGGAGCCTACGAGCAGTACTTC. Translation: CASSGEGAYEQYF.

The gene calls are TRBV5-8 and TRBJ2-1; tentative D call: TRBD1 (5 bases). Germline V gene lookup returns CDR1 SGHTS and CDR2 YDEGEE. Trimming cost V 0 bases and J 6 bases, with 13 bases left between them. The CDR3 runs 15 residues. CDR3 in DNA: TGTGCCAGCAGCTTGGGTCAGGGTCGGGCCAATGAGCAGTTCTTC. Protein: CASSLGQGRANEQFF.